A single sample gave rise to the 8 T cell receptor beta chains below, sequenced in a study of persistence of HIV-infected CD4 T cells. Sequencing used immunoSEQ version 4 in survey mode. Data came from immunoSEQ multiplex PCR; TCRdb stores just in-frame clones and leaves some out. The data contain about 39,000 clones, roughly 84% of them singletons. Their specific antigens are unknown. An overlapping HIV-1 Gag peptide pool stimulated these cells at roughly 0.97 ug/peptide/mL. Sorted nonresponding memory CD4+ T cells were CD40L-negative, CD69-negative, CD45RO-high. Sequencing used cultured CD4+ T cells from PBMCs, obtained from a patient who received antiretroviral therapy. The receptors come from an adult with HIV. The donor label of this sample is uncertain.

This chain connects TRBV5-1 to TRBJ2-1, with a weak D call TRBD2 (6 bases). Germline V lookup: CDR1 SGHRS, CDR2 YFSETQ. Trimming pared 0 bases from V and 0 bases from J, leaving 10 bases between. The CDR3 runs 16 residues. The DNA of the CDR3 is TGCGCCAGCAGCTTGGGAGGCGGGGTCTCCTACAATGAGCAGTTCTTC. This translates into CASSLGGGVSYNEQFF.

V is TRBV7-2 and J is TRBJ2-3, with D possibly matching TRBD1 (5 bases). This CDR3 is 14 amino acids long. Between the trimmed V and J ends, which lost 0 bases and 6 bases, there was a span of 10 bases. The germline CDR1 and CDR2 sequences are SGHTA and FQGNSA. CDR3 nucleotides: TGTGCCAGCAGCTTAGCGCCAGGGTGGGATACGCAGTATTTT. It specifies CASSLAPGWDTQYF.

The V gene is TRBV5-5, the J gene TRBJ2-5; 8 nucleotides agree with TRBD1. The CDR3 totals 14 residues. Trimming removed 4 bases from V and 4 bases from J; junction bases left unmatched: 6. Germline lookup yields CDR1 SGHKS and CDR2 YYEKEE (reference sequence). CDR3 DNA: TGTGCCAGCAGCCGGACAGGGAGAGGAGAGACCCAGTACTTC. Translating it yields CASSRTGRGETQYF.

The genes are TRBV9 and TRBJ2-3, with D hard to call. The germline V gene encodes CDR1 SGDLS and CDR2 YYNGEE. The CDR3 is made up of 14 amino acids. Trimming pared 0 bases from V and 6 bases from J, leaving 11 bases between. Here the CDR3 DNA reads TGTGCCAGCAGCGTAGCGGTCAGACGGGATACGCAGTATTTT. Its translation: CASSVAVRRDTQYF.

J is TRBJ1-1 and V is TRBV19; 12 bases agree with TRBD1. Per the germline V gene, CDR1 is LNHDA and CDR2 is SQIVND (reference sequence). This CDR3 contains 15 residues. V shed 11 bases and J 3 bases; nucleotides not matched to a gene: 10. The DNA of the CDR3 is TGTGCCTCAGAGGGGACAGGGGGCGTGTACACTGAAGCTTTCTTT. This encodes CASEGTGGVYTEAFF.

The chain recombines TRBV5-5 with TRBJ2-7; D might be TRBD1 or TRBD2, each matching 5 bases. The CDR3 has 14 residues. V was shortened by 0 bases and J by 0 bases, with 7 bases between the two germline ends. Germline V gene sequence: CDR1 SGHKS, CDR2 YYEKEE (reference sequence). CDR3 sequence: CASSLGGFSYEQYF. For the CDR3, the DNA is TGTGCCAGCAGCTTGGGGGGGTTCTCCTACGAGCAGTACTTC.

The chain recombines TRBV7-8 with TRBJ1-3, with D possibly being TRBD1 (6 bases). Trimming shortened V by 4 bases and J by 2 bases, and 15 bases separated the two germline ends. This CDR3 spans 16 amino acids. Germline V gene lookup returns CDR1 SGHVS and CDR2 FQNEAQ. In nucleotides, the CDR3 is TGTGCCAGCAGCTCTAACAGGGAGGGGACTGGAAACACCATATATTTT. Translated, it gives CASSSNREGTGNTIYF.

The J gene is TRBJ2-2, the V gene TRBV19, with TRBD1 matching 8 bases. Germline V CDR1 and CDR2: LNHDA, SQIVND (reference sequence). V dropped 5 bases and J dropped 4; count of bases not matched to a gene: 3. CDR3 length equals 14 residues. The CDR3 here is CASSSGGGTGELFF. The CDR3 DNA is TGTGCCAGTAGTTCAGGGGGCGGCACCGGGGAGCTGTTTTTT. Full variable domain (remainder filled in from reference TRBV19 and TRBJ2-2): DGGITQSPKYLFRKEGQNVTLSCEQNLNHDAMYWYRQDPGQGLRLIYYSQIVNDFQKGDIAEGYSVSREKKESFPLTVTSAQKNPTAFYLCASSSGGGTGELFFGEGSRLTVL.